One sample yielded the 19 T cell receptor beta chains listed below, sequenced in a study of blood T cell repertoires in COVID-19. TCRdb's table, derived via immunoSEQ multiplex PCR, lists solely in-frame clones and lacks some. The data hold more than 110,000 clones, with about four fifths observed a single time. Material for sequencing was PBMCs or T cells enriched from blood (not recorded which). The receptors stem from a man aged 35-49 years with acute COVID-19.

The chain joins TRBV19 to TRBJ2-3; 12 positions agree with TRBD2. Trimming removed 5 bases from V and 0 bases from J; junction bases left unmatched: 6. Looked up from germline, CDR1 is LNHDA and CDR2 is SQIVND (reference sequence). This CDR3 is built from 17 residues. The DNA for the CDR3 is TGTGCCAGTAGTCCGGGGACTAGCGGGCCTAGCACAGATACGCAGTATTTT. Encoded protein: CASSPGTSGPSTDTQYF.

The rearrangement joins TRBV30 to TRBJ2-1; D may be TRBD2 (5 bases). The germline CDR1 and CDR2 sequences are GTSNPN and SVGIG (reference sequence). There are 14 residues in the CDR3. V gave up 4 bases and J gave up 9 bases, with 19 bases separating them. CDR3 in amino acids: CAWNLAGRAREQFF. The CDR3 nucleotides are TGTGCCTGGAACCTGGCGGGCCGGGCGCGTGAGCAGTTCTTC.

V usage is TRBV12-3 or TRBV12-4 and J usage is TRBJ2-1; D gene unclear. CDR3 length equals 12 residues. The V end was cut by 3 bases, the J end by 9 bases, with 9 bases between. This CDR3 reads CASSFVLGEQFF. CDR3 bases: TGTGCCAGCAGTTTTGTCCTCGGTGAGCAGTTCTTC.

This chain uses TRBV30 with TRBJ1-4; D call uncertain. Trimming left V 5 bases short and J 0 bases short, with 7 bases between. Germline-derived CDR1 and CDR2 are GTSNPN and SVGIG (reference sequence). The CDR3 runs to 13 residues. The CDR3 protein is CAWSGSTNEKLFF. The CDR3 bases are TGTGCCTGGTCGGGGTCAACTAATGAAAAACTGTTTTTT.

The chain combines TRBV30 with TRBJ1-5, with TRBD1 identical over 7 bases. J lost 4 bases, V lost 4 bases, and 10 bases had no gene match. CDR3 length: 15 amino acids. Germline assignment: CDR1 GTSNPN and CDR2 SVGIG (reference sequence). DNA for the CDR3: TGTGCCTGGACCCCGGGGACAGTCACTAATCAGCCCCAGCATTTT. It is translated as CAWTPGTVTNQPQHF.

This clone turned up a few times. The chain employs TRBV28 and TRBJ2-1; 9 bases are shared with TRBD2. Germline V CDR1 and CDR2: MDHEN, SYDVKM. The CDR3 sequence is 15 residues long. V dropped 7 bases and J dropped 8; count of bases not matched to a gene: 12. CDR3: CASINSGGPRDEQFF. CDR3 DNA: TGTGCCAGCATCAATAGCGGGGGACCCCGCGATGAGCAGTTCTTC.

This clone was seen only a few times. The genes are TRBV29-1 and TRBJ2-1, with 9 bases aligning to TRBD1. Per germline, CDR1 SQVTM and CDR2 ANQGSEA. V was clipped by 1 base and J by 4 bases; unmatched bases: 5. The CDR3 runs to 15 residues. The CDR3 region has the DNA TGCAGCGTTGAAGGTGGACAGGGGACATACAATGAGCAGTTCTTC. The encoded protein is CSVEGGQGTYNEQFF.

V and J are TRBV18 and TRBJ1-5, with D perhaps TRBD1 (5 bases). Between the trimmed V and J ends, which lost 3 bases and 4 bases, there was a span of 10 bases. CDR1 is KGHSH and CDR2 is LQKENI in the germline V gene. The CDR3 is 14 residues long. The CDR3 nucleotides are TGTGCCAGCTCACCTAGTAAGGGGAATCAGCCCCAGCATTTT. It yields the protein CASSPSKGNQPQHF. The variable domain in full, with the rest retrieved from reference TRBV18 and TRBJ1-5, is NAGVMQNPRHLVRRRGQEARLRCSPMKGHSHVYWYRQLPEEGLKFMVYLQKENIIDESGMPKERFSAEFPKEGPSILRIQQVVRGDSAAYFCASSPSKGNQPQHFGDGTRLSIL.

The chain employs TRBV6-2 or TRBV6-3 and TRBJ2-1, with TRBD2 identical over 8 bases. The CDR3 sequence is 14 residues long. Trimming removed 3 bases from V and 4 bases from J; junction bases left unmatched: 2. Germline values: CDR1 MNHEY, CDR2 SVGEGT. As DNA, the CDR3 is TGTGCCAGCAGTTATAGCGGGGAATACAATGAGCAGTTCTTC. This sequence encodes CASSYSGEYNEQFF.

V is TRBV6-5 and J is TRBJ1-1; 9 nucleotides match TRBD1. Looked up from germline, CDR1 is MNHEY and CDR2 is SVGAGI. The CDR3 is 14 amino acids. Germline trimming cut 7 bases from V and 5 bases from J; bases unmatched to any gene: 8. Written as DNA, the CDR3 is TGTGCCAGCACACAGGGGGCGTCGGGTACTGAAGCTTTCTTT. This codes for CASTQGASGTEAFF.

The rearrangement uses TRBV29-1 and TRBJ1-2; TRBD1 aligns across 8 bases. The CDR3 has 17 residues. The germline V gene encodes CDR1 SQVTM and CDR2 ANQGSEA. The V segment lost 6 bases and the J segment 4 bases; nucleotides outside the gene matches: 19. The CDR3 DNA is TGCAGCGTCCCGGAGGGCAACAGGGGGACGAGAGTCTATGGCTACACCTTC. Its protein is CSVPEGNRGTRVYGYTF.

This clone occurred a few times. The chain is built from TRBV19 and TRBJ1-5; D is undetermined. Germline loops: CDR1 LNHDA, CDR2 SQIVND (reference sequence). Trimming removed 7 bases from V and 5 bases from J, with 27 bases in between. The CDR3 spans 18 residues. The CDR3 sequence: CASTPGNSGLEKDQPQHF. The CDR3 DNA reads TGTGCCAGTACCCCGGGAAATTCGGGTCTCGAGAAGGATCAGCCCCAGCATTTT.

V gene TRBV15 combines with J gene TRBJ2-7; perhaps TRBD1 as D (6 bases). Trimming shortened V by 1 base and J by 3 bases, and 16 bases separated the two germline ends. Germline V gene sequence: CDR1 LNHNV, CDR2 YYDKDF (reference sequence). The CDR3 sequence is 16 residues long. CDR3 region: CATSRGDRTELYEQYF. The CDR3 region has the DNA TGTGCCACCAGCAGAGGCGATAGGACAGAACTCTACGAGCAGTACTTC.

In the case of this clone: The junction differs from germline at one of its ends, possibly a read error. The CDR3, as DNA: TGTGCCAGCAGGGAAGAGGGGGCGCGCCATGGCTACACCTTC. Protein sequence: CASREEGARHGYTF. The chain is built from TRBV2 and TRBJ1-2, with 7 positions matching TRBD1. This CDR3 is built from 14 residues. Per germline, CDR1 SNHLY and CDR2 FYNNEI. The full variable domain, its missing parts supplied by reference TRBV2 and TRBJ1-2, is EPEVTQTPSHQVTQMGQEVILRCVPISNHLYFYWYRQILGQKVEFLVSFYNNEISEKSEIFDDQFSVERPDGSNFTLKIRSTKLEDSAMYFCASREEGARHGYTFGSGTRLTVV.

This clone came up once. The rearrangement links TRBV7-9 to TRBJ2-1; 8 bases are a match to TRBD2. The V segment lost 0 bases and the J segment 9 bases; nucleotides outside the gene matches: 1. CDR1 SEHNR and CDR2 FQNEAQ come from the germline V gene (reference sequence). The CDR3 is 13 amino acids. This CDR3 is CASSLARGAEQFF. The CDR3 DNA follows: TGTGCCAGCAGCTTAGCGCGGGGGGCTGAGCAGTTCTTC.

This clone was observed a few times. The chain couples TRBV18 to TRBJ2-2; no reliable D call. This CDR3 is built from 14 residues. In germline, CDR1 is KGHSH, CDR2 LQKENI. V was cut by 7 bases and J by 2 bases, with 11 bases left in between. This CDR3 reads CASFGRYNTGELFF. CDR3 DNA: TGTGCCAGCTTCGGCAGGTACAACACCGGGGAGCTGTTTTTT.

The CDR3 is CASEAGGPLSSYNEQFF. CDR3 DNA sequence: TGTGCCAGCGAAGCGGGAGGCCCTTTAAGCTCCTACAATGAGCAGTTCTTC. The J gene is TRBJ2-1, the V gene TRBV5-5, with 9 positions matching TRBD2. V gave up 7 bases and J gave up 0 bases; unmatched junction bases: 11. Germline-derived CDR1 and CDR2 are SGHKS and YYEKEE (reference sequence). The CDR3 runs 17 residues.

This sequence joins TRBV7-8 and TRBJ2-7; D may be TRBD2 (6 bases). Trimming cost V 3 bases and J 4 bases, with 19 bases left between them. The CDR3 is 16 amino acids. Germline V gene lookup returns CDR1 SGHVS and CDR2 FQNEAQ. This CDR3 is CASSFIAETHTYEQYF. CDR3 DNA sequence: TGTGCCAGCAGCTTCATAGCGGAGACACACACTTACGAGCAGTACTTC.

CDR3: CASRGQLRTEAFF. The CDR3 DNA reads TGTGCCAGCAGGGGGCAGCTCCGCACTGAAGCTTTCTTT. This chain uses TRBV2 with TRBJ1-1; tentative D call: TRBD1 (5 bases). The V and J ends lost 6 bases and 4 bases respectively, with 12 bases between them. The germline CDR1 and CDR2 sequences are SNHLY and FYNNEI. This CDR3 is built from 13 residues.